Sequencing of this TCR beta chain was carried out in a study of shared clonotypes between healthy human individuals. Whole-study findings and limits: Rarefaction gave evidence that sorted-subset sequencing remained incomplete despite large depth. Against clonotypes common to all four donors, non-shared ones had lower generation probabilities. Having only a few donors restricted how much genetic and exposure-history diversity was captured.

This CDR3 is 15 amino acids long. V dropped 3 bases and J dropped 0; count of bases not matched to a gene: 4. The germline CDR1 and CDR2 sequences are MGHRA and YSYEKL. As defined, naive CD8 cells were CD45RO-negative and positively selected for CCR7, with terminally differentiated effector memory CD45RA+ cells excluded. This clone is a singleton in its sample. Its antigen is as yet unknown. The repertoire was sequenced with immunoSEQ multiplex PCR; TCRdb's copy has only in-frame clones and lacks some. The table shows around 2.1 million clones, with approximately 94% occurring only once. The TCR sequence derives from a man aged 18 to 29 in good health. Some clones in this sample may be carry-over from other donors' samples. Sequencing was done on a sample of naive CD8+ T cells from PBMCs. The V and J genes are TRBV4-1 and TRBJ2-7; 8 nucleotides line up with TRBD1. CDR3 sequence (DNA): TGCGCCAGCAGCCAGGGGACAGGAACCTCCTACGAGCAGTACTTC. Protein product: CASSQGTGTSYEQYF.